This TCR beta chain stems from a study of blood T cell repertoires in COVID-19. Profiled with immunoSEQ multiplex PCR; TCRdb holds only in-frame clones, not every one. The repertoire consists of 250,000 or so clones, with around nine tenths occurring once and the leading ten covering roughly 3%. V was cut by 6 bases and J by 5 bases, with 19 bases left in between. Germline V gene sequence: CDR1 LGHDT, CDR2 YNNKEL (reference sequence). The CDR3 totals 15 residues. The receptor comes from a young man with active or convalescent COVID-19. The sequenced material came from peripheral blood. The chain employs TRBV3-1 (or the pseudogene TRBV3-2) and TRBJ1-1; perhaps TRBD1 as D (6 bases). The CDR3 bases are TGTGCCAGCAGTCTAGCTCTCTCCCAGGGGACTGAAGCTTTCTTT. Translating gives CASSLALSQGTEAFF.